This entry concerns a single T cell receptor (beta chain). The antigen remains undetermined. This sample was included in a study of CD8 T cells in Susac syndrome. After extraction with the RNeasy kit, about 0.5 to 1 ug of the RNA was reverse transcribed using random hexamers. MiXCR, applied by TCRdb to the immunoSEQ multiplex PCR reads, yields one record per CDR3 protein. The table shows about 80,000 distinct CDR3 sequences, with 94% occurring only once. The study's findings and limits: A handful of Susac-specific public clones appeared in CD8+ TEMRA repertoires, and about 16 in total CD8+ repertoires.

CDR1 is ENHRY and CDR2 is SYGVKD in the germline V gene. This CDR3 spans 14 amino acids. The V gene lost 3 bases and the J gene lost 5 bases, with 14 bases spanning the gap. While CD8+ and CD4+ T cells were isolated negatively, TEMRA cells were enriched by FACS. Sequencing was performed on CD8+ T cells from PBMCs. The V and J genes are TRBV10-3 and TRBJ2-7, with TRBD2 as a possible D gene (5 bases). The sequence was obtained from a human donor with Susac syndrome. The CDR3, as DNA: TGTGCCATCAGTGAACCTAGCAAGGCCCACGAGCAGTACTTC. Translation gives CAISEPSKAHEQYF.